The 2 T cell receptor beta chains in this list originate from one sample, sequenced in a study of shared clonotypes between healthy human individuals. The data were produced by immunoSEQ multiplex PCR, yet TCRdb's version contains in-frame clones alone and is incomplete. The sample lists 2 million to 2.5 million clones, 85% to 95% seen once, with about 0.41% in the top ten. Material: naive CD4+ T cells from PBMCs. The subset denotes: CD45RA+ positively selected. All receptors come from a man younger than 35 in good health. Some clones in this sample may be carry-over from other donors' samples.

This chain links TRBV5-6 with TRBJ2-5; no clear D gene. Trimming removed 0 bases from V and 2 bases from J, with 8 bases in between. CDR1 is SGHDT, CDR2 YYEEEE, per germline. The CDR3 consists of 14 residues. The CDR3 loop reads CASSLGMTQETQYF. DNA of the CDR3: TGTGCCAGCAGCTTGGGAATGACACAAGAGACCCAGTACTTC.

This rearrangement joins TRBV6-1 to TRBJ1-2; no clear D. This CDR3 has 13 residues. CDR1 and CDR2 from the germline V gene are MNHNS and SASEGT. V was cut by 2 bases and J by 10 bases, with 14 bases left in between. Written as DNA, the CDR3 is TGTGCCAGCAGTGAAATTTGGTCACAGATCTACACCTTC. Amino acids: CASSEIWSQIYTF.